The rows below give T cell receptor beta chains drawn from one sample of a study of T cells in Graves' hyperthyroidism and ophthalmopathy. From the multiplex PCR reads, TCRdb called clonotypes with MiXCR, one entry per CDR3 protein. The sample lists roughly 350,000 distinct CDR3 sequences; approximately 13% were seen once. The material sequenced was blood. The source of these receptors is a woman in her twenties or thirties with Graves' hyperthyroidism. CDR3s leave out the opening cysteine and the closing phenylalanine or tryptophan. Each record gives: CDR3 protein, V gene, D gene, J gene, CDR3 length. The D gene is left open where the match is weak.

ASSFGTGDLKNQPQH | TRBV28 | TRBD1 | TRBJ1-5 | 15
SARAGGAGNTIY | TRBV20-1 | - | TRBJ1-3 | 12
ASTGNVYSEQY | TRBV6-1 | - | TRBJ2-7 | 11
ASSQDLQGSGNTIY | TRBV3-1 | - | TRBJ1-3 | 14
ASSGIAGGGEQF | TRBV12-3/TRBV12-4 | TRBD2 | TRBJ2-1 | 12
SVEGTGGEQY | TRBV29-1 | TRBD1 | TRBJ2-7 | 10
ASSDSPNQPQH | TRBV11-2 | - | TRBJ1-5 | 11
ASSLTGAGGYNEQF | TRBV7-3 | TRBD2 | TRBJ2-1 | 14
ASSWDGILNTEAF | TRBV7-9 | - | TRBJ1-1 | 13
SARMSATTEAF | TRBV20-1 | - | TRBJ1-1 | 11
SAIGALRPAQRGTGGNEKLF | TRBV20-1 | TRBD1 | TRBJ1-4 | 20
ASSPSLAGSDTQY | TRBV18 | TRBD2 | TRBJ2-3 | 13
ASSTLPRTGGNEQF | TRBV18 | TRBD1 | TRBJ2-1 | 14
ASSLGGDSGQPQH | TRBV7-9 | - | TRBJ1-5 | 13
ASSLRGDEQY | TRBV28 | - | TRBJ2-7 | 10
ASRLGQGETQY | TRBV28 | - | TRBJ2-5 | 11
ASSPDRGNYGYT | TRBV3-1 | TRBD1 | TRBJ1-2 | 12
ASSSGQGFGYT | TRBV6-2/TRBV6-3 | TRBD1 | TRBJ1-2 | 11
ASIYRGDYNEQF | TRBV7-3 | TRBD1 | TRBJ2-1 | 12
SAIRAGGFRDEQF | TRBV20-1 | TRBD2 | TRBJ2-1 | 13
ASSLRYLPMTYEQY | TRBV11-2 | - | TRBJ2-7 | 14
SVDFQGPGNTIY | TRBV29-1 | - | TRBJ1-3 | 12
ATQAANYGYT | TRBV28 | - | TRBJ1-2 | 10
ASSEGQRGGVQPLH | TRBV28 | - | TRBJ1-6 | 14
AWSVPDRYTEAF | TRBV30 | - | TRBJ1-1 | 12
ASSALTGELF | TRBV19 | - | TRBJ2-2 | 10
ASSEWQGSYEQY | TRBV2 | - | TRBJ2-7 | 12
ASSTQTGYAGQETQY | TRBV19 | - | TRBJ2-5 | 15
ATSDSERGTSGGNTEAF | TRBV24-1 | - | TRBJ1-1 | 17
ASGTSGRNEQF | TRBV6-1 | TRBD2 | TRBJ2-1 | 11
ASSQGLTEAC | TRBV4-1 | - | TRBJ1-1 | 10
ATSDPPDAGNTIY | TRBV24-1 | - | TRBJ1-3 | 13